This T cell receptor (beta chain) was documented in a study of T cells in Graves' hyperthyroidism and ophthalmopathy. Amplified TCR beta CDR3 regions derived from RNA transcripts. HTBI primers were the set used in a first-round RT-PCR of the TCR CDR3. TCRdb re-called the multiplex PCR reads through MiXCR, storing one row per CDR3 protein. This table has about 300,000 distinct CDR3 sequences, around a quarter appearing once. Recently diagnosed hyperthyroidism of less than 2 months' duration affected patients aged 18 to 65. PBMCs were sourced from more than 9 ml fresh peripheral blood. This clonotype was recorded many times. Germline CDR1 SGHTA, CDR2 FQGNSA. This CDR3 has 14 residues. V dropped 1 base and J dropped 4 bases, with 8 bases sitting between them.

The clonotype originates from a man in his forties with Graves' hyperthyroidism that later progressed to Graves' ophthalmopathy. J is TRBJ1-5 and V is TRBV7-2, with unresolved D. The sequencing input was blood. Here the CDR3 DNA reads TGTGCCAGCAGCTTAGGGCCTTCTAATCAGCCCCAGCATTTT. Protein product: CASSLGPSNQPQHF.